This T cell receptor beta chain was recovered during a study of neoadjuvant anti-PD-1 for oral cavity cancer. Study at large: Most patients had three to four biweekly doses of 3 mg/kg nivolumab before resection. Non-progressing patients received a fourth nivolumab dose near day 43, then surgery on days 50-56.

Sample time point: after neoadjuvant nivolumab, at surgical resection. Cohort: HPV-negative, locally advanced oral cavity squamous cell carcinoma patients. Only in-frame clones appear in the TCRdb table, and some are missing; sequencing was by immunoSEQ multiplex PCR. Of tens of thousands of clones listed, 85% are singletons. Worth noting for this clone: Its antigen is as yet unknown.

Overall study findings and caveats: With three patients per group, TCR findings need larger cohorts.

CDR3 length: 14 amino acids. Germline V gives CDR1 MNHEY, CDR2 SVGAGI. V lost 6 bases to trimming and J lost 6 bases; unmatched junction nucleotides: 11. This sequence originates from a person aged 35-79 years with oral cavity squamous cell carcinoma. J is TRBJ2-7 and V is TRBV6-5, with 7 bases fitting TRBD1. The sample consisted of PBMCs, taken after nivolumab (anti-PD-1) treatment. The CDR3 DNA follows: TGTGCCAGCAGCCAAGTCGGTGACAGGGCCGAGCAGTACTTC. It yields the protein CASSQVGDRAEQYF.